What follows are 31 T cell receptor beta chains derived from one specimen sequenced in a study of identical twins. TCRdb reprocessed the 5' RACE reads via MiXCR and lists one record per CDR3 protein. Found here are approximately 690,000 distinct CDR3 sequences, around 6% of them singletons; the top ten hold around 2%. The sample comprised naive T cells sorted from blood. The receptors shown here come from a man between 18 and 29 years old in good health.

This clonotype was found many times. The chain joins TRBV28 to TRBJ1-1; D might be TRBD1 (6 bases). The CDR3 runs 12 residues. With 7 bases removed from V and 6 bases from J, the gap between germline ends came to 12 bases. Per germline, CDR1 MDHEN and CDR2 SYDVKM. The CDR3 DNA reads as TGTGCCAGCACCCATAGGACAGCTGAAGCTTTCTTT. It encodes CASTHRTAEAFF. Full variable domain (remainder filled in from reference TRBV28 and TRBJ1-1): DVKVTQSSRYLVKRTGEKVFLECVQDMDHENMFWYRQDPGLGLRLIYFSYDVKMKEKGDIPEGYSVSREKKERFSLILESASTNQTSMYLCASTHRTAEAFFGQGTRLTVV.

V usage is TRBV7-2 and J usage is TRBJ2-1; 10 nucleotides match TRBD2. This CDR3 has 17 amino acids. The trim removed 1 base at V and 8 bases at J, leaving 11 bases unmatched. Germline values: CDR1 SGHTA, CDR2 FQGNSA. The CDR3 is CASSLVGSGRLSDEQFF. The CDR3 coding sequence is TGTGCCAGCAGCTTAGTGGGTAGCGGGAGGCTTTCGGATGAGCAGTTCTTC.

This clonotype was counted a few times. This chain joins TRBV30 and TRBJ2-7, with D uncertain. With 0 bases removed from V and 2 bases from J, the gap between germline ends came to 8 bases. Germline-derived CDR1 and CDR2 are GTSNPN and SVGIG (reference sequence). The CDR3 is made up of 13 amino acids. Here the CDR3 reads CAWSVRGPYEQYV. DNA for the CDR3: TGTGCCTGGAGTGTACGTGGCCCCTACGAGCAGTACGTC.

This clonotype came up a few times. This rearrangement joins TRBV11-2 to TRBJ1-1, with 7 bases matching TRBD1. Trimming at V came to 5 bases and at J to 3 bases, leaving 12 bases not matched to a gene. Germline V CDR1 and CDR2: SGHAT, FQNNGV. CDR3 length: 16 residues. CDR3: CASSQGGARLDTEAFF. CDR3 DNA: TGTGCCAGCAGCCAGGGGGGGGCCCGACTAGACACTGAAGCTTTCTTT.

There are many counts of this clonotype. The chain is built from TRBV27 and TRBJ1-6; tentatively, D is TRBD1 (5 bases). This CDR3 is built from 15 residues. Germline CDR1 MNHEY, CDR2 SMNVEV (reference sequence). Trimming cost V 5 bases and J 7 bases, with 15 bases left between them. The CDR3 DNA follows: TGTGCCAGCAGTACCCGCAGGGTTTGGAATTCACCCCTCCACTTT. It encodes CASSTRRVWNSPLHF.

The sample holds a few counts of this clonotype. The chain combines TRBV5-1 with TRBJ2-5, with 7 bases aligning to TRBD1. The trim removed 4 bases at V and 1 base at J, leaving 10 bases unmatched. Germline lookup yields CDR1 SGHRS and CDR2 YFSETQ. This CDR3 comprises 16 residues. The CDR3 here is CASSPERQGIQETQYF. Here the CDR3 DNA reads TGCGCCAGCAGCCCGGAGCGACAGGGAATCCAAGAGACCCAGTACTTC. Full variable domain (rest looked up from reference TRBV5-1 and TRBJ2-5): KAGVTQTPRYLIKTRGQQVTLSCSPISGHRSVSWYQQTPGQGLQFLFEYFSETQRNKGNFPGRFSGRQFSNSRSEMNVSTLELGDSALYLCASSPERQGIQETQYFGPGTRLLVL.

Ten or more counts support this clonotype. V gene TRBV5-1 combines with J gene TRBJ2-1; TRBD2 matches 7 bases. CDR3 size: 18 residues. The V gene's germline CDR1 is SGHRS and CDR2 YFSETQ. V dropped 4 bases and J dropped 7; count of bases not matched to a gene: 20. CDR3 residues: CASSLAGVGTKWGNEQFF. CDR3 sequence (DNA): TGCGCCAGCAGCCTGGCGGGAGTGGGTACGAAATGGGGAAATGAGCAGTTCTTC.

This clonotype was picked up a small number of times. This chain connects TRBV7-9 to TRBJ2-2, with unresolved D. Germline CDR1 SEHNR, CDR2 FQNEAQ (reference sequence). Trimming stripped 1 base from V and 4 bases from J, with 10 bases between. The CDR3 totals 15 residues. The DNA of the CDR3 is TGTGCCAGCAGCTTAGTTGTGGGCCCCACCGGGGAGCTGTTTTTT. Amino acids: CASSLVVGPTGELFF.

V usage is TRBV20-1 and J usage is TRBJ1-5, with D uncertain. Trimming took 3 bases from V and 5 from J, leaving 11 bases between them. Germline lookup yields CDR1 DFQATT and CDR2 SNEGSKA (reference sequence). The CDR3 has 13 amino acids. CDR3 sequence reads: CSASGPSYQPQHF. The CDR3, as DNA: TGCAGTGCTAGCGGACCCTCTTATCAGCCCCAGCATTTT.

J is TRBJ1-2 and V is TRBV7-2; D is undetermined. CDR3 length equals 13 residues. Germline CDR1 and CDR2: SGHTA and FQGNSA. V shed 4 bases and J shed 4 bases, with 10 bases lying between them. CDR3: CASSWTESYGYTF. The CDR3 nucleotides read TGTGCCAGCAGCTGGACCGAAAGCTATGGCTACACCTTC.

J is TRBJ2-1 and V is TRBV28, with TRBD2 matching 11 bases. CDR3 length: 16 amino acids. V shed 5 bases and J 7 bases; nucleotides not matched to a gene: 10. Germline V gives CDR1 MDHEN, CDR2 SYDVKM. CDR3 DNA: TGTGCCAGCAGTAGAACCGGGACTAGCGGAACTAATGAGCAGTTCTTC. Amino acids: CASSRTGTSGTNEQFF.

The chain carries TRBV28 and TRBJ1-5, with D perhaps matching TRBD1 (5 bases). The CDR3 loop spans 15 amino acids. Trimming stripped 2 bases from V and 6 bases from J, with 14 bases between. Germline CDR1 MDHEN, CDR2 SYDVKM. CDR3: CASSLLPGTGQPQHF. For the CDR3, the DNA is TGTGCCAGCAGTTTACTCCCAGGGACGGGTCAGCCCCAGCATTTT. Supplemented by reference TRBV28 and TRBJ1-5, the full variable domain reads DVKVTQSSRYLVKRTGEKVFLECVQDMDHENMFWYRQDPGLGLRLIYFSYDVKMKEKGDIPEGYSVSREKKERFSLILESASTNQTSMYLCASSLLPGTGQPQHFGDGTRLSIL.

This clonotype was picked up a small number of times. The CDR3 protein is CATSKLNGAQYF. The CDR3 region has the DNA TGTGCCACCAGCAAACTTAACGGGGCCCAGTACTTC. The V call is TRBV24-1, the J call TRBJ2-5; a weak D match, TRBD2 (5 bases). The CDR3 totals 12 residues. In germline, CDR1 is KGHDR, CDR2 SFDVKD. V shed 7 bases and J shed 9 bases, with 14 bases lying between them.

The gene calls are TRBV7-9 and TRBJ1-2; D unclear. The CDR3 contains 14 residues. Deletions cut 5 bases from V and 0 bases from J, with 10 bases between. CDR1 is SEHNR and CDR2 is FQNEAQ in the germline V gene (reference sequence). The CDR3 is CASSLTAANYGYTF. Written as DNA, the CDR3 is TGTGCCAGCAGCCTGACGGCCGCTAACTATGGCTACACCTTC.

There are many counts of this clonotype. The rearrangement uses TRBV6-2 or TRBV6-3 and TRBJ2-1, with a weak D call TRBD2 (6 bases). This CDR3 spans 15 amino acids. Per germline, CDR1 MNHEY and CDR2 SVGEGT. With 2 bases removed from V and 1 base from J, the gap between germline ends came to 9 bases. The CDR3 reads CASSYRGSSYNEQFF. In DNA form, the CDR3 reads TGTGCCAGCAGTTACCGGGGGTCTTCCTACAATGAGCAGTTCTTC.

This clonotype occurred many times. The rearrangement uses TRBV7-2 and TRBJ1-5, with unresolved D. The V end was cut by 2 bases, the J end by 12 bases, with 17 bases between. From germline, CDR1 is SGHTA and CDR2 FQGNSA. This CDR3 is 14 amino acids long. The CDR3 DNA is TGTGCCAGCAGCTTACATGGTCGGGCAGAGTACCAGCATTTT. Residues: CASSLHGRAEYQHF. Using reference TRBV7-2 and TRBJ1-5 for the parts outside the CDR3, the full variable domain is GAGVSQSPSNKVTEKGKDVELRCDPISGHTALYWYRQSLGQGLEFLIYFQGNSAPDKSGLPSDRFSAERTGGSVSTLTIQRTQQEDSAVYLCASSLHGRAEYQHFGDGTRLSIL.

This clonotype was counted between two and nine times. This chain connects TRBV7-9 to TRBJ1-1, with a tentative D call TRBD1 (5 bases). In germline, CDR1 is SEHNR, CDR2 FQNEAQ (reference sequence). The ends were cut back, 4 bases at V and 11 bases at J, with 17 bases in the middle. The CDR3 is 13 residues long. The CDR3 nucleotides are TGTGCCAGCAGCTCCCGGGACGGTCTTGGGGCTTTCTTT. Protein sequence: CASSSRDGLGAFF.

This clonotype was counted at least ten times. This sequence joins TRBV12-3 or TRBV12-4 and TRBJ2-2; D gene ambiguous. The CDR3 is 12 amino acids. V lost 5 bases and J lost 6, with 7 bases in between. The CDR3 nucleotides are TGTGCCAGCAGTCCGACCCCCGGGGAGCTGTTTTTT. Its translation: CASSPTPGELFF.

This clonotype was counted many times. CDR3 protein: CASSSQGDQETQYF. CDR3 in DNA: TGCGCCAGCAGCTCCCAGGGGGACCAAGAGACCCAGTACTTC. The rearrangement joins TRBV5-1 to TRBJ2-5; 7 nucleotides align to TRBD1. CDR3 length: 14 residues. Germline CDR1 SGHRS, CDR2 YFSETQ. Trimming removed 3 bases from V and 0 bases from J; junction bases left unmatched: 2.

The table lists this clonotype with a few counts. V gene TRBV6-2 or TRBV6-3 combines with J gene TRBJ1-1; D gene unclear. The ends were cut back, 6 bases at V and 0 bases at J, with 14 bases in the middle. The CDR3 is made up of 15 amino acids. Germline V gives CDR1 MNHEY, CDR2 SVGEGT. Here the CDR3 reads CASRNVGILNTEAFF. The CDR3 DNA reads as TGTGCCAGCAGAAACGTCGGTATCCTGAACACTGAAGCTTTCTTT.

This clonotype was observed many times. J is TRBJ2-3 and V is TRBV20-1; D is ambiguous. Per germline, CDR1 DFQATT and CDR2 SNEGSKA (reference sequence). The CDR3 extends over 14 amino acids. V gave up 6 bases and J gave up 2 bases, with 15 bases separating them. For the CDR3, the DNA is TGCAGTGCCGAATTAATACCTACCACAGATACGCAGTATTTT. Residues: CSAELIPTTDTQYF.

This clonotype was recorded a few times. This sequence joins TRBV2 and TRBJ2-2; 7 positions agree with TRBD2. The V gene's germline CDR1 is SNHLY and CDR2 FYNNEI. V gave up 3 bases and J gave up 6 bases; unmatched junction bases: 4. The CDR3 runs to 14 residues. CDR3 in amino acids: CASSEVRGAGELFF. As DNA, the CDR3 is TGTGCCAGCAGTGAGGTCCGGGGGGCCGGGGAGCTGTTTTTT. The full variable domain, its missing parts supplied by reference TRBV2 and TRBJ2-2, is EPEVTQTPSHQVTQMGQEVILRCVPISNHLYFYWYRQILGQKVEFLVSFYNNEISEKSEIFDDQFSVERPDGSNFTLKIRSTKLEDSAMYFCASSEVRGAGELFFGEGSRLTVL.

Many counts were recorded for this clonotype. V and J are TRBV6-5 and TRBJ2-7; the D gene is possibly TRBD2 (5 bases). V lost 2 bases to trimming and J lost 7 bases, with 15 bases between them. CDR3 length equals 14 residues. Germline V gene lookup returns CDR1 MNHEY and CDR2 SVGAGI. The CDR3 sequence: CASSYHLSREEQYF. The CDR3 DNA follows: TGTGCCAGCAGTTACCACCTATCACGGGAAGAGCAGTACTTC.

V usage is TRBV28 and J usage is TRBJ2-6; D not resolved. Deletions cut 6 bases from V and 3 bases from J, with 9 bases between. This CDR3 comprises 14 residues. From germline, CDR1 is MDHEN and CDR2 SYDVKM. The CDR3 DNA reads as TGTGCCAGCAGCCCTCCCGTTGGGGCCAACGTCCTGACTTTC. Amino acids: CASSPPVGANVLTF.

The rearrangement joins TRBV6-2 or TRBV6-3 to TRBJ2-2, with TRBD1 matching 12 bases. Losses at the gene ends were 5 bases for V and 4 bases for J; bases not matched to a gene: 5. Germline loops: CDR1 MNHEY, CDR2 SVGEGT. There are 16 residues in the CDR3. Here the CDR3 DNA reads TGTGCCAGCAGTGCCCCGGGACAGGGGGCCACCGGGGAGCTGTTTTTT. Translated: CASSAPGQGATGELFF.

This clonotype was found many times. V and J are TRBV29-1 and TRBJ2-3; no firm D call. The V end was cut by 6 bases, the J end by 4 bases, with 5 bases between. This CDR3 region has 10 residues. Germline loops: CDR1 SQVTM, CDR2 ANQGSEA. For the CDR3, the DNA is TGCAGCGTGGCCCCAGATACGCAGTATTTT. It translates to CSVAPDTQYF.

The sample holds many counts of this clonotype. CDR3 bases: TGCAGTGCTAGTAGGATAGCGGGAGGGAAAGAGACCCAGTACTTC. It translates to CSASRIAGGKETQYF. The chain recombines TRBV20-1 with TRBJ2-5; 11 nucleotides line up with TRBD2. Germline V gives CDR1 DFQATT, CDR2 SNEGSKA (reference sequence). This CDR3 has 15 amino acids. V was pared by 3 bases and J by 3 bases, with 6 bases of the junction left unmatched.

The V call is TRBV5-1, the J call TRBJ2-5; 10 bases are shared with TRBD2. Germline assignment: CDR1 SGHRS and CDR2 YFSETQ. Germline trimming cut 4 bases from V and 4 bases from J; bases unmatched to any gene: 10. The CDR3 has 16 residues. The CDR3, as DNA: TGCGCCAGCAGCCGACTAGCGGGCCCCGGGGGAGAGACCCAGTACTTC. This codes for CASSRLAGPGGETQYF. Full variable domain (remainder filled in from reference TRBV5-1 and TRBJ2-5): KAGVTQTPRYLIKTRGQQVTLSCSPISGHRSVSWYQQTPGQGLQFLFEYFSETQRNKGNFPGRFSGRQFSNSRSEMNVSTLELGDSALYLCASSRLAGPGGETQYFGPGTRLLVL.

V and J are TRBV30 and TRBJ2-5; D gene unclear. Trimming stripped 4 bases from V and 5 bases from J, with 5 bases between. Germline CDR1 and CDR2: GTSNPN and SVGIG (reference sequence). The CDR3 consists of 10 residues. This CDR3 is CAWIGETQYF. The CDR3 region has the DNA TGTGCCTGGATCGGGGAGACCCAGTACTTC.

This clonotype was observed a few times. The V and J genes are TRBV7-8 and TRBJ2-3, with 7 nucleotides matching TRBD2. V lost 0 bases and J lost 4; bases outside the gene matches: 4. The CDR3 totals 15 residues. Germline V gene lookup returns CDR1 SGHVS and CDR2 FQNEAQ. CDR3: CASSLASRGSDTQYF. The CDR3 DNA reads as TGTGCCAGCAGCTTAGCGTCGCGGGGGTCAGATACGCAGTATTTT.

This clonotype has more than one count but fewer than ten. This chain connects TRBV7-6 to TRBJ2-3; D remains unclear. The germline V and J ends were trimmed by 5 bases and 0 bases, with 18 bases remaining between them. CDR1 is SGHVS and CDR2 is FNYEAQ in the germline V gene. This CDR3 contains 17 residues. The CDR3 DNA sequence: TGTGCCAGCAGCACTACAGCCAGGCTCTCTAGCACAGATACGCAGTATTTT. Translating it yields CASSTTARLSSTDTQYF. The whole variable domain, filled in from reference TRBV7-6 and TRBJ2-3, reads GAGVSQSPRYKVTKRGQDVALRCDPISGHVSLYWYRQALGQGPEFLTYFNYEAQQDKSGLPNDRFSAERPEGSISTLTIQRTEQRDSAMYRCASSTTARLSSTDTQYFGPGTRLTVL.